This passage covers 16 T cell receptor beta chains from one sample sequenced in a study of blood T cell repertoires in COVID-19 (dated by TCRdb to about 2020). Library preparation was by the immunoSEQ multiplex PCR assay. Drawn from immuneACCESS, this table holds only the in-frame rearrangements with V and J called that TCRdb kept. Clones are partly lost; checked studies trace under half to an unresolved V gene and leave the rest unexplained. For this sample there are some 130,000 clones; 79% appear just once. The ten largest account for 3% to 4.5% of the sample. The sample taken for sequencing was peripheral blood. The receptors here all came from a woman of 80 years or more with acute or convalescent COVID-19.

The rearrangement links TRBV27 to TRBJ2-7; D ambiguous. CDR1 and CDR2 (germline): MNHEY, SMNVEV (reference sequence). The CDR3 runs to 13 residues. Deletions cut 7 bases from V and 4 bases from J, with 14 bases between. The CDR3 here is CASNANSGYEQYF. CDR3 nucleotide sequence: TGTGCCAGCAACGCTAACAGTGGTTACGAGCAGTACTTC.

This clone has just a few counts. The CDR3: CASSTGQGFNYGYTF. CDR3 DNA sequence: TGTGCCAGCAGCACGGGACAGGGGTTTAACTATGGCTACACCTTC. The chain combines TRBV9 with TRBJ1-2, with 10 bases that match TRBD1. J gave up 1 base and V 4 bases, and 4 bases lay outside the gene matches. The CDR3 runs to 15 residues. From germline, CDR1 is SGDLS and CDR2 YYNGEE.

V usage is TRBV27 and J usage is TRBJ1-4; D is unresolved. Trimming removed 3 bases from V and 6 bases from J, with 11 bases in between. In germline, CDR1 is MNHEY, CDR2 SMNVEV (reference sequence). The CDR3 totals 14 residues. Here the CDR3 DNA reads TGTGCCAGCAGTTTGCCTGGGAGCGATGAAAAACTGTTTTTT. The encoded protein is CASSLPGSDEKLFF.

The V gene is TRBV7-2, the J gene TRBJ1-2; 7 bases map to TRBD1. V gave up 2 bases and J gave up 5 bases; unmatched junction bases: 5. Germline assignment: CDR1 SGHTA and CDR2 FQGNSA. The CDR3 extends over 14 amino acids. CDR3 protein: CASSLRQGTYGYTF. The CDR3 bases are TGTGCCAGCAGCTTAAGACAGGGAACTTATGGCTACACCTTC.

This rearrangement joins TRBV6-5 to TRBJ1-5, with D possibly TRBD1 on 6 matching bases. The V end lost 8 bases, the J end lost 5 bases, and 13 bases lay between the germline ends. The CDR3 runs 13 residues. Germline CDR1 reads MNHEY; CDR2 reads SVGAGI. The CDR3 spells CASRGGRYQPQHF. CDR3 DNA sequence: TGTGCCAGCCGGGGGGGGCGTTATCAGCCCCAGCATTTT.

The rearrangement joins TRBV4-3 to TRBJ1-2; D not certain. Trimming took 0 bases from V and 5 from J, leaving 13 bases between them. Germline loops: CDR1 LGHNA, CDR2 YSLEER. This CDR3 region has 15 residues. The CDR3 coding sequence is TGCGCCAGCAGCCAAGATTTCACCGGGAAGTATGGCTACACCTTC. It specifies CASSQDFTGKYGYTF.

There are a few counts of this clone. The chain joins TRBV7-9 to TRBJ2-1; D may be TRBD2 (5 bases). Trimming left V 4 bases short and J 8 bases short, with 6 bases between. This CDR3 is 11 amino acids long. Germline CDR1 reads SEHNR; CDR2 reads FQNEAQ (reference sequence). The CDR3, as DNA: TGTGCCAGCAGCTGGCGGGATGAGCAGTTCTTC. As protein: CASSWRDEQFF.

The chain links TRBV24-1 to TRBJ1-5; TRBD1 aligns across 7 bases. Germline CDR1 and CDR2: KGHDR and SFDVKD. Unmatched junction bases numbered 5, after V lost 4 bases and J lost 0 bases. This CDR3 region has 16 residues. The CDR3 reads CATSDTTGSSNQPQHF. CDR3 DNA: TGTGCCACCAGTGACACGACAGGGAGTAGCAATCAGCCCCAGCATTTT.

The chain couples TRBV29-1 to TRBJ2-1, with 10 nucleotides matching TRBD2. CDR3 size: 12 residues. J gave up 8 bases and V 7 bases, and 5 bases lay outside the gene matches. The germline CDR1 and CDR2 sequences are SQVTM and ANQGSEA. The CDR3 spells CSGSSGSDEQFF. The CDR3 bases are TGCAGCGGATCTAGCGGGAGCGATGAGCAGTTCTTC.

Note on this clone: The same CDR3 arises from other DNA sequences in this sample as well. The CDR3 coding sequence is TGCGCCAGCAGCTTGTCGGGTTCGAACACCGGGGAGCTGTTTTTT. Protein: CASSLSGSNTGELFF. The chain is built from TRBV5-1 and TRBJ2-2; D is unclear. This CDR3 spans 15 amino acids. Trimming stripped 1 base from V and 0 bases from J, with 7 bases between. Germline CDR1 is SGHRS and CDR2 is YFSETQ.

This chain links TRBV19 with TRBJ1-6; perhaps TRBD1 as D (6 bases). V dropped 9 bases and J dropped 7 bases, with 13 bases sitting between them. This CDR3 is built from 13 residues. CDR1 LNHDA and CDR2 SQIVND come from the germline V gene (reference sequence). CDR3 DNA sequence: TGTGCCAGCGGCACAGGGAGCAATTCACCCCTCCACTTT. Encoded protein: CASGTGSNSPLHF.

This chain joins TRBV11-2 and TRBJ2-3; D is undetermined. Trimming removed 2 bases at V and 6 bases at J, with 12 bases between. The CDR3 spans 14 residues. From germline, CDR1 is SGHAT and CDR2 FQNNGV. CDR3 nucleotide sequence: TGTGCCAGCAGCTTATCACAGTTCCGCGATACGCAGTATTTT. Translation gives CASSLSQFRDTQYF.

This chain links TRBV20-1 with TRBJ1-4; no clear D gene. V was shortened by 3 bases and J by 8 bases, with 7 bases between the two germline ends. CDR3 length equals 11 residues. The germline gives CDR1 DFQATT, CDR2 SNEGSKA (reference sequence). The CDR3 sequence: CSASSGEKLFF. In DNA, the CDR3 is TGCAGTGCTAGTTCAGGCGAAAAACTGTTTTTT.

In this sample, this clone turned up once. This sequence joins TRBV19 and TRBJ1-1; 7 positions match TRBD1. CDR1 is LNHDA, CDR2 SQIVND, per germline (reference sequence). The CDR3 sequence is 15 residues long. V shed 10 bases and J 4 bases; nucleotides not matched to a gene: 15. Here the CDR3 reads CATIALDRWGTEAFF. The CDR3 nucleotides read TGTGCCACTATCGCCCTGGACAGGTGGGGCACTGAAGCTTTCTTT.

In the case of this clone: Sequence at one end of the junction differs from germline and may be a read error. The chain combines TRBV11-2 with TRBJ2-3, with 12 bases matching TRBD2. There are 14 residues in the CDR3. CDR1 SGHAT and CDR2 FQNNGV come from the germline V gene. The CDR3 region is CASSLEGLAGSSDF. The DNA of the CDR3 is TGTGCCAGCAGCTTAGAAGGACTAGCGGGGTCATCGGATTTT.

This chain uses TRBV2 with TRBJ1-6; 7 nucleotides agree with TRBD1. Trimming at V came to 3 bases and at J to 7 bases, leaving 6 bases not matched to a gene. The germline gives CDR1 SNHLY, CDR2 FYNNEI. The CDR3 loop spans 15 amino acids. Here the CDR3 reads CASSEVGQVNSPLHF. CDR3 nucleotides: TGTGCCAGCAGTGAGGTTGGACAGGTCAATTCACCCCTCCACTTT.